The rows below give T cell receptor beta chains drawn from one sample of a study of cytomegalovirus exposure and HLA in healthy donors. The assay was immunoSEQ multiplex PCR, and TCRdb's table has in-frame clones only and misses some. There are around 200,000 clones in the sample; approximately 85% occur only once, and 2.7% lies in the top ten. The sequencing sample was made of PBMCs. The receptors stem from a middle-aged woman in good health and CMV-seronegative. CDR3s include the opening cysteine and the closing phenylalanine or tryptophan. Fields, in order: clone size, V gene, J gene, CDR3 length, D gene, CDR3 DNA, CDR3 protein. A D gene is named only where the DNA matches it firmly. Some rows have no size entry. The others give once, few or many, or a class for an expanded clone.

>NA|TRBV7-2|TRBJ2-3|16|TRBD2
TGTGCCAGCAGCTTAGAGGTAGCGGGACTCACAGATACGCAGTATTTT
CASSLEVAGLTDTQYF
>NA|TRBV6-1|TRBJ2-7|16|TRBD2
TGTGCCAGCAGTGAAATGCTAGCGGGTGTCCTCTACGAGCAGTACTTC
CASSEMLAGVLYEQYF
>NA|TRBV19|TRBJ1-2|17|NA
TGTGCCAGTAGTATAGACCATACCGCCACAGCGGGCTATGGCTACACCTTC
CASSIDHTATAGYGYTF
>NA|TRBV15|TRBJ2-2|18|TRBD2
TGTGCCACCAGACTCCCTAGCAGACTAGCGGGAAACACCGGGGAGCTGTTTTTT
CATRLPSRLAGNTGELFF
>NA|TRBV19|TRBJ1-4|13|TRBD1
TGTGCCAGTAGGACAGGGGAGCACGAAAAACTGTTTTTT
CASRTGEHEKLFF
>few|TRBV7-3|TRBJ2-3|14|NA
TGTGCCAGCAGCTTAAATCCGAGCACAGATACGCAGTATTTT
CASSLNPSTDTQYF
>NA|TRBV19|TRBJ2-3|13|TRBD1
TGTGCCAGTGGGACAGCTAACACAGATACGCAGTATTTT
CASGTANTDTQYF
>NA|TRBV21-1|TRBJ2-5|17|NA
TGTGCCAGCAGCAAAGGACTAGCGGGAGTACACCAAGAGACCCAGTACTTC
CASSKGLAGVHQETQYF
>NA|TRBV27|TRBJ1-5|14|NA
TGTGCCAGCAGTTCCGCCTACGTTGATCAGCCCCAGCATTTT
CASSSAYVDQPQHF
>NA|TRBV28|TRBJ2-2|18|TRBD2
TGTGCCAGCAGTTACCCCCCCGGAGCGGGGAGGAACACCGGGGAGCTGTTTTTT
CASSYPPGAGRNTGELFF
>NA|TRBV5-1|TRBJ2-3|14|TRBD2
TGCGCCAGCACCACGGGACTAGATCCAGATACGCAGTATTTT
CASTTGLDPDTQYF
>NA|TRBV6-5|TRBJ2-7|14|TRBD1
TGTGCCAGCAGGCGACAGGGGGCGCTTGGCGAGCAGTACTTC
CASRRQGALGEQYF
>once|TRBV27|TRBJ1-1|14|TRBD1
TGTGCCAGCAGTTTTCACAGGGGGAACACTGAAGCTTTCTTT
CASSFHRGNTEAFF
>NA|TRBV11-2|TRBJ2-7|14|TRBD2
TGTGCCAGCAGGACCTTAGCGGGGGGATACGAGCAGTACTTC
CASRTLAGGYEQYF
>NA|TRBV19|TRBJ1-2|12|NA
TGTGCCATACGTCGGGGGGACGGTGGCTACACCTTC
CAIRRGDGGYTF
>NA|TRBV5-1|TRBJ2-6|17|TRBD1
TGCGCCAGCAGCCCGGGACAGGCTTCTATCGGGGCCAACGTCCTGACTTTC
CASSPGQASIGANVLTF
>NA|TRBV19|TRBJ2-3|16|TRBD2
TGTGCCAGTAGTATTACTAGCGGGAGGGGCACAGATACGCAGTATTTT
CASSITSGRGTDTQYF
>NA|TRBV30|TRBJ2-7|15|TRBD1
TGTGCCTGGTTCGATCCGGGACAGGGGGCCTACGAGCAGTACTTC
CAWFDPGQGAYEQYF
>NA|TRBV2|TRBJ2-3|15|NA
TGTGCCAGCAGGCGGAAATTTGACGGTACAGATACGCAGTATTTT
CASRRKFDGTDTQYF
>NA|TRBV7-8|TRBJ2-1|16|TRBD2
TGTGCCAGCAGCCCTTCTGGGGTAGCGGGGTGGGATGAGCAGTTCTTC
CASSPSGVAGWDEQFF
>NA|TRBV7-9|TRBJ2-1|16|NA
TGTGCCAGCAGTCGTAGGGGGGGGGAAGGGTACAATGAGCAGTTCTTC
CASSRRGGEGYNEQFF
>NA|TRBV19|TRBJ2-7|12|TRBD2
TGTGCCGCGAGCGGGGGTACCTACGAGCAGTACTTC
CAASGGTYEQYF
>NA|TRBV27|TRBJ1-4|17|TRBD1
TGTGCCAGCAGAAGGACAGGAGCCGCAATTGCTAATGAAAAACTGTTTTTT
CASRRTGAAIANEKLFF
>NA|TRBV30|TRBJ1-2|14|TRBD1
TGTGCCTGGAGGAACGACAGGGGATACTATGGCTACACCTTC
CAWRNDRGYYGYTF
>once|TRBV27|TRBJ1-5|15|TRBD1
TGTGCCAGCAGTTTTTCTACAGGGGCCAATCAGCCCCAGCATTTT
CASSFSTGANQPQHF
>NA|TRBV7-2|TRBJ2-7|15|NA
TGTGCCAGCAGCTTAGGGTTACAGCTCCCCTACGAGCAGTACTTC
CASSLGLQLPYEQYF
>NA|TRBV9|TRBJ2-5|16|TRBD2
TGTGCCAGCAGCGTACTCGGGACTAGCCCCCAAGAGACCCAGTACTTC
CASSVLGTSPQETQYF
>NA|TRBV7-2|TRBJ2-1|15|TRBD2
TGTGCCAGCAGCTTTGCGGGAGGGGCCTACAATGAGCAGTTCTTC
CASSFAGGAYNEQFF
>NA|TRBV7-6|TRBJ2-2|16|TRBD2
TGTGCCAGCAGCTTAGTATTAGCGGGAGCCACCGGGGAGCTGTTTTTT
CASSLVLAGATGELFF
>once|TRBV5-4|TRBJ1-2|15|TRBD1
TGTGCCAGCAGCTTGGTGACAGGGTCTTGGTATGGCTACACCTTC
CASSLVTGSWYGYTF
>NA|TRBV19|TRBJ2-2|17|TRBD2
TGTGCCAGTAGTATAGATGTCCGGGCGGGAGCGATCGGGGAGCTGTTTTTT
CASSIDVRAGAIGELFF
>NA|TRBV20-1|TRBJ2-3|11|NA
TGCAGTGCTATCCTCACAGATACGCAGTATTTT
CSAILTDTQYF
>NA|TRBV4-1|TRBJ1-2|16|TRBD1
TGCGCCAGCAGCCAGGACAGGGGAAGGGCGGACTATGGCTACACCTTC
CASSQDRGRADYGYTF
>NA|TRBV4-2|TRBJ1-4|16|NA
TGTGCCAGCAGCCAAGCTCTAACAGCCACTAATGAAAAACTGTTTTTT
CASSQALTATNEKLFF
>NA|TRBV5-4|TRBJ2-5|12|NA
TGTGCCAGCAGCTTGCGGCAAGAGACCCAGTACTTC
CASSLRQETQYF
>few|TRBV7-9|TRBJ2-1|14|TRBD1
TGTGCCACCACGACAGGGGGGTCCTACAATGAGCAGTTCTTC
CATTTGGSYNEQFF
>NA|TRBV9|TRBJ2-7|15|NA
TGTGCCAGCAGCGTTTCGGGGGACCTTTCCTACGAGCAGTACTTC
CASSVSGDLSYEQYF
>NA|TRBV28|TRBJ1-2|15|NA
TGTGCCAGCAGTTTATGGAGAGGGTCGAGCTATGGCTACACCTTC
CASSLWRGSSYGYTF
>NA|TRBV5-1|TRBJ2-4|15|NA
TGCGCCAGCAGCACGGACGGGGGAACCAAAAACATTCAGTACTTC
CASSTDGGTKNIQYF
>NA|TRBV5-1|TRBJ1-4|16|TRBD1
TGCGCCAGCAGCTTAACCCCGGGACAGAATAATGAAAAACTGTTTTTT
CASSLTPGQNNEKLFF
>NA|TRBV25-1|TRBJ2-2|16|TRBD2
TGTGCCAGCAGTGACGGCAGCGGGAGTCACACCGGGGAGCTGTTTTTT
CASSDGSGSHTGELFF
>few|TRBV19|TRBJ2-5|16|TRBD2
TGTGCCAGTAGTGTCCCGGGACTAGCGGTTAAAGAGACCCAGTACTTC
CASSVPGLAVKETQYF
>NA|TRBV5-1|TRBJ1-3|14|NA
TGCGCCAGCAGCAGCCGGGAGGGGGAAAACACCATATATTTT
CASSSREGENTIYF
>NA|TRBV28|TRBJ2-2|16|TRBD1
TGTGCCAGCAGTCCCGGACAGGGGGCGAACACCGGGGAGCTGTTTTTT
CASSPGQGANTGELFF
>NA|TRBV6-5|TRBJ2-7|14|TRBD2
TGTGCCAGCAGTTACTCGCGGGGGGACGGTGTTCAGTACTTC
CASSYSRGDGVQYF
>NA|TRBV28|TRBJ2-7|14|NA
TGTGCCACCGACGAAGGAGAGGTCTCTTACGAGCAGTACTTC
CATDEGEVSYEQYF
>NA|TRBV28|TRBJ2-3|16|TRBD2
TGTGCCAGCAGTCCCCTCGCGGGAGGTCCCTCAGATACGCAGTATTTT
CASSPLAGGPSDTQYF
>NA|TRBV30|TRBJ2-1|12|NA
TGTGCCTGGAGTGCACTAGGTCATGAGCAGTTCTTC
CAWSALGHEQFF
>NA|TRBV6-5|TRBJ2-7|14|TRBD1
TGTGCCAGCAGCGACAGGGCAAATTCCTACGAGCAGTACTTC
CASSDRANSYEQYF
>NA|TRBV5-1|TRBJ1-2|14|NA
TGCGCCAGCAGCTTGGCCCCTCCTACCGGTGGCTACACCTTC
CASSLAPPTGGYTF
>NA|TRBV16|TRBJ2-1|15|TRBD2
TGTGCCAGCAGCCAAAGTAGATCTAGCGGAGATGAGCAGTTCTTC
CASSQSRSSGDEQFF